The rows below give T cell receptor beta chains drawn from one sample of a study of T cells in Graves' hyperthyroidism and ophthalmopathy. From the multiplex PCR reads, TCRdb called clonotypes with MiXCR, one entry per CDR3 protein. This sample has about 400,000 distinct CDR3 sequences, with about 15% found just once. The sample taken for sequencing was blood. These receptors originate from a young man with Graves' ophthalmopathy. Each CDR3 is given with its conserved first and last residue.

TRBJ1-1	TRBV5-8	CASRTGTGYTEAFF
TRBJ2-1	TRBV7-2	CANRGYNEQFF
TRBJ1-1	TRBV6-2/TRBV6-3	CASISQGRYTEAFF
TRBJ2-1	TRBV6-2/TRBV6-3	CASSFPRLAGVVNEQFF
TRBJ2-2	TRBV19	CASSLGRVDTGELFF
TRBJ1-6	TRBV4-2	CASSHVVRGPLHF
TRBJ2-1	TRBV29-1	CSVVVLDRGVSGLYNEQFF
TRBJ2-2	TRBV6-1	CASSLRLTGELFF
TRBJ2-5	TRBV20-1	CSAREGRTRFHQETQYF
TRBJ1-5	TRBV27	CASSLSGGYNQPQHF
TRBJ1-1	TRBV18	CASSPSSSNTEAFF
TRBJ2-2	TRBV6-1	CASRIAGGPDTGELFF
TRBJ2-3	TRBV14	CASSSWSTDTQYF
TRBJ2-1	TRBV15	CATSLGQGDGDEQFF
TRBJ2-1	TRBV14	CASSHPGLDSNEQFF
TRBJ1-5	TRBV15	CATRRTGGNQPQHF
TRBJ1-1	TRBV19	CASSYRNSEAFF
TRBJ2-1	TRBV19	CASYGTRGGGNEQFF
TRBJ2-1	TRBV5-8	CASGDLEGNEQFF
TRBJ1-6	TRBV7-9	CASSLALDRVSPLHF
TRBJ2-2	TRBV4-2	CASSQGSGANTGELFF
TRBJ2-2	TRBV11-2	CASSLERQGETGELFF
TRBJ2-5	TRBV5-1	CASSFSRGEFGETQYF
TRBJ1-2	TRBV10-3	CAIRAGPPSGYGYTF
TRBJ2-7	TRBV19	CASSRRTSTTYEQYF
TRBJ2-1	TRBV30	CAWSSLAGVGEQFF
TRBJ1-5	TRBV12-3/TRBV12-4	CASSPRPRNQPQHF
TRBJ2-7	TRBV7-8	CASSPKGGRAYEQYF
TRBJ2-1	TRBV20-1	CSARSTGPLDEQFF
TRBJ1-3	TRBV6-1	CASSYSPGAWARNTIYF
TRBJ2-1	TRBV3-1	CASSQQASGNNEQFF
TRBJ2-7	TRBV3-1	CVSSPSGLYEQYF
TRBJ1-3	TRBV7-6	CASSLGGVSGNTIYF
TRBJ2-7	TRBV6-2/TRBV6-3	CASILDRVFPREQYF
TRBJ2-7	TRBV4-1	CASSQGTAGIGGGYEQYF
TRBJ2-2	TRBV6-1	CASRSDRGGTGELFF
TRBJ1-4	TRBV18	CASSKDEKLFF
TRBJ2-5	TRBV18	CASSPVDLRETQYF
TRBJ2-1	TRBV27	CASSTGTSGYNEQFF
TRBJ2-3	TRBV6-1	CASSEKRVLTDTQYF
TRBJ2-7	TRBV29-1	CSVDSVGLAGASYEQYF
TRBJ1-2	TRBV19	CATSVGQNYGYTF
TRBJ2-5	TRBV6-1	CASSYGGKEQETQYF
TRBJ2-2	TRBV7-9	CAEGQGSTGELFF
TRBJ2-5	TRBV7-6	CASSLEGLVGVETQYF
TRBJ1-4	TRBV4-2	CASSQETENEKLFF
TRBJ2-7	TRBV3-1	CASSQDPTPVQYF
TRBJ2-7	TRBV6-1	CASSGPAGNKQYF
TRBJ2-6	TRBV6-1	CASSSEDGSGANVLTF
TRBJ1-4	TRBV29-1	CSASDRGNEKLFF
TRBJ2-7	TRBV19	CATQRTGGPRWEQYF
TRBJ2-1	TRBV7-8	CASSSSTGRHEQFF
TRBJ2-7	TRBV6-5	CASSYSMGQGYEQYF
TRBJ2-7	TRBV27	CASRIQGGGSYEQYF
TRBJ2-2	TRBV7-3	CASSLTPGSGELFF